This T cell receptor (beta chain) comes out of a study of cytomegalovirus exposure and HLA in healthy donors. Study findings and constraints: Reports showed the classifier diagnosing cytomegalovirus status with high specificity and sensitivity. The tendency of first-cohort TCR clusters to co-occur in the 100 to 150 validation repertoires emerged from a later analysis. Rare TCR sequences predominated, though certain public TCRs were found in many donors.

Of note for this clone: As yet, its antigen is unknown.

This CDR3 is 15 amino acids long. V lost 5 bases, J lost 6 bases, and 8 bases stayed unmatched. Germline V gene data show CDR1 as SGHVS and CDR2 as FQNEAQ. Separation from the 666-subject first cohort characterized the roughly 120-subject validation cohort, to which the donors belonged. Profiling relied on immunoSEQ multiplex PCR, and the TCRdb table lists in-frame clones only, not all of them. This table holds fewer than 350,000 clones, 70% to 90% found once. The J gene is TRBJ1-5, the V gene TRBV7-8; 9 bases line up with TRBD1. This TCR came from a woman aged 18-35 years in good health and CMV-seronegative. Input material: PBMCs. This chain's CDR3 is CASSTSTGGSQPQHF. CDR3 bases: TGTGCCAGCAGCACCTCAACAGGGGGCAGTCAGCCCCAGCATTTT. Full variable domain (outside the CDR3, taken from reference TRBV7-8 and TRBJ1-5): GAGVSQSPRYKVAKRGQDVALRCDPISGHVSLFWYQQALGQGPEFLTYFQNEAQLDKSGLPSDRFFAERPEGSVSTLKIQRTQQEDSAVYLCASSTSTGGSQPQHFGDGTRLSIL.